This is a list of T cell receptor beta chains from one sample in a study of blood T cells in healthy people across ages. TCRdb re-called the 5' RACE reads through MiXCR, storing one row per CDR3 protein. This table has 600,000 to 650,000 distinct CDR3 sequences, roughly 53% appearing once. Sequenced sample: blood. These receptors came from a man aged 60 to 69 in good health. CDR3s include the opening cysteine and the closing phenylalanine or tryptophan. Fields, in order: CDR3 DNA, CDR3 protein, J gene, V gene, clone size, D gene. A D gene is named only where the DNA matches it firmly. Part of the rows lack a size; the others show once, few, many or a class for expanded clones.

CDR3nt: TGTGCCAGCAGCTTAACCGGGACAGGGCTCACTGAAGCTTTCTTT
CDR3aa: CASSLTGTGLTEAFF
j_gene: TRBJ1-1
v_gene: TRBV7-9
abundance: -
d_gene: TRBD1

CDR3nt: TGTGCCAGCAGCTCATTGGGGGGCGCCGCCAAAAACATTCAGTACTTC
CDR3aa: CASSSLGGAAKNIQYF
j_gene: TRBJ2-4
v_gene: TRBV11-2
abundance: once
d_gene: -

CDR3nt: TGTGCCAGCAGCGTAGTTCCAGCGGGGCTAGGGGAGACCCAGTACTTC
CDR3aa: CASSVVPAGLGETQYF
j_gene: TRBJ2-5
v_gene: TRBV9
abundance: few
d_gene: TRBD2

CDR3nt: TGTGCCAGCAGCCAATCCAGACAGGGGGTGGATGAAAAACTGTTTTTT
CDR3aa: CASSQSRQGVDEKLFF
j_gene: TRBJ1-4
v_gene: TRBV4-2
abundance: -
d_gene: TRBD1

CDR3nt: TGTGCCAGCAGCCAAGATCGAGGGGGGACAGCCTACAATGAGCAGTTCTTC
CDR3aa: CASSQDRGGTAYNEQFF
j_gene: TRBJ2-1
v_gene: TRBV3-1
abundance: -
d_gene: -

CDR3nt: TGTGCCAGCAGTGACCAGAGAGATACGCAGTATTTT
CDR3aa: CASSDQRDTQYF
j_gene: TRBJ2-3
v_gene: TRBV6-1
abundance: -
d_gene: -

CDR3nt: TGTGCCAGCAGCTTCCCGGGACTAGCGGGCACAGATACGCAGTATTTT
CDR3aa: CASSFPGLAGTDTQYF
j_gene: TRBJ2-3
v_gene: TRBV7-2
abundance: -
d_gene: TRBD2

CDR3nt: TGCAGTTCCCCCATTGCGGGGACCACAGATACGCAGTATTTT
CDR3aa: CSSPIAGTTDTQYF
j_gene: TRBJ2-3
v_gene: TRBV20-1
abundance: -
d_gene: -

CDR3nt: TGTGCCAGCAGCTCTCCGGGGGACGTCCTGACTTTC
CDR3aa: CASSSPGDVLTF
j_gene: TRBJ2-6
v_gene: TRBV9
abundance: few
d_gene: -

CDR3nt: TGTGCCAGCAGTTTATCGTTAACAAAGACCGTCTACGAGCAGTACTTC
CDR3aa: CASSLSLTKTVYEQYF
j_gene: TRBJ2-7
v_gene: TRBV27
abundance: many
d_gene: -

CDR3nt: TGTGCCAGCAGCTTAGCTGGCAGGGTCTACGAGCAGTACTTC
CDR3aa: CASSLAGRVYEQYF
j_gene: TRBJ2-7
v_gene: TRBV11-2
abundance: -
d_gene: -